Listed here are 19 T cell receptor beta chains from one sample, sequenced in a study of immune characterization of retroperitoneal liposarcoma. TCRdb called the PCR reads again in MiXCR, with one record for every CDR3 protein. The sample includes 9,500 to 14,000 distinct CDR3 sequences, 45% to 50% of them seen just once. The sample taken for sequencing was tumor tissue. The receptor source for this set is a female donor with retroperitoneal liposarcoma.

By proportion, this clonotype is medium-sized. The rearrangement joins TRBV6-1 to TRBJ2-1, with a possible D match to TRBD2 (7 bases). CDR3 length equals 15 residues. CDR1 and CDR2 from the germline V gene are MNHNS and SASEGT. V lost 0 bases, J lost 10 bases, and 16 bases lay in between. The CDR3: CASSEAGGGGYEQFF. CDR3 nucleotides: TGTGCCAGCAGTGAAGCTGGGGGGGGCGGCTACGAGCAGTTCTTC.

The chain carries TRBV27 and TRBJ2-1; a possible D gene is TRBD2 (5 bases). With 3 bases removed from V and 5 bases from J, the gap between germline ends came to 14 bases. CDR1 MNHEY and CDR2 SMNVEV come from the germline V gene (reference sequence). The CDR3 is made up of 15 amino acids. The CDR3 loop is CASSFLRAGNNEQFF. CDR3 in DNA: TGTGCCAGCAGTTTTTTGCGGGCCGGGAACAATGAGCAGTTCTTC.

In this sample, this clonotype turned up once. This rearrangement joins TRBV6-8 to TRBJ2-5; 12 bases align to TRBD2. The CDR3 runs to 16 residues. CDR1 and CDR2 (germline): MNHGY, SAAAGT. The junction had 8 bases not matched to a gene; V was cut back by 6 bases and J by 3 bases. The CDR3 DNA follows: TGTGCCAGCAGAGAGTCGGCTAGCGGGAGGGAAGAGACCCAGTACTTC. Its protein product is CASRESASGREETQYF.

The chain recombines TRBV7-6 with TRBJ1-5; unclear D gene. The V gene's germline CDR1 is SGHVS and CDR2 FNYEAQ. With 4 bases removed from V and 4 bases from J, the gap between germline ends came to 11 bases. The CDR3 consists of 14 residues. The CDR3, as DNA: TGTGCCAGCAGCTCCCCGGGTCCAAATCAGCCCCAGCATTTT. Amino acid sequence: CASSSPGPNQPQHF.

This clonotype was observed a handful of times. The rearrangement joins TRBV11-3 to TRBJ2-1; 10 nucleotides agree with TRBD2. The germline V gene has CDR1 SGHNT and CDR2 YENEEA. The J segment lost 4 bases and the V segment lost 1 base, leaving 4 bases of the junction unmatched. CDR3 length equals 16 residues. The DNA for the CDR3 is TGTGCCAGCAGCTTAGGTACTAGCGGGGTTTACAATGAGCAGTTCTTC. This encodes CASSLGTSGVYNEQFF.

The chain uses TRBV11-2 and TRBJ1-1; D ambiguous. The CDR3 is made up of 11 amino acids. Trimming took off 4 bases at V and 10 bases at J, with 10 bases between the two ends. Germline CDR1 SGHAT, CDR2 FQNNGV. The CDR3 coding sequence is TGTGCCAGCAGCTATGTAGGGTCAGCTTTCTTT. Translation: CASSYVGSAFF.

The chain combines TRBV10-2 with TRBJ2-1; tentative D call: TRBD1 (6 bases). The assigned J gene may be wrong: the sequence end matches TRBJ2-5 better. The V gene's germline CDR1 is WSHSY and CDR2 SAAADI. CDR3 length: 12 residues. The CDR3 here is CAALGAQETQYF. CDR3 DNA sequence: TGCGCCGCCTTGGGGGCCCAAGAGACCCAGTACTTC.

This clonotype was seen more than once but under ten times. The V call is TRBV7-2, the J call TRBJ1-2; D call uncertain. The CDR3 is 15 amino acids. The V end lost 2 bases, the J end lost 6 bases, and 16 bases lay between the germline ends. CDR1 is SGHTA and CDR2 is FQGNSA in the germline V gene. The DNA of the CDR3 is TGTGCCAGCAGCTTAATCCCTGGGAACTATCATGGCTACACCTTC. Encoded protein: CASSLIPGNYHGYTF.

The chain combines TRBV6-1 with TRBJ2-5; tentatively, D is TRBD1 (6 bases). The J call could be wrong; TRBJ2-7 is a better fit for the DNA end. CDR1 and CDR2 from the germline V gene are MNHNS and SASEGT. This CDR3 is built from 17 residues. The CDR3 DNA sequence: TGTGCCAGCAGTGAAGATGGGCTTAGGTATGGGGGCGACGAGCAGTACTTC. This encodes CASSEDGLRYGGDEQYF.

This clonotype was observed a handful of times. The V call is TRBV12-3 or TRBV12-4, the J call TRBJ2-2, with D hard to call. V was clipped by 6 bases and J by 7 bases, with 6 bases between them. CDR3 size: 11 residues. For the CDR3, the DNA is TGTGCCAGCAGGAGTAGCGGGGAGCTGTTTTTT. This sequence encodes CASRSSGELFF.

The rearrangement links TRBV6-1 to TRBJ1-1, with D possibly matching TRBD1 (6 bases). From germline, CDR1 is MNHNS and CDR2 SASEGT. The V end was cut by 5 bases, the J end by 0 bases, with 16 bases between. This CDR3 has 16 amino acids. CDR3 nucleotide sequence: TGTGCCAGCAGTCTAAGGGGGAGACTCATGAACACTGAAGCTTTCTTT. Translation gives CASSLRGRLMNTEAFF.

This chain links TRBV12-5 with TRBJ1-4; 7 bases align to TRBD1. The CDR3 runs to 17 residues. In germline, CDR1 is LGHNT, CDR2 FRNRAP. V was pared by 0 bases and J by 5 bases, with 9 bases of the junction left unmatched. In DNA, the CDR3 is TGTGCTAGTGGTTTGGTACAGGGGCAGGGCTTCAATGAAAAACTGTTTTTT. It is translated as CASGLVQGQGFNEKLFF.

The CDR3 here is CASSRQVVTDTQYF. CDR3 sequence (DNA): TGTGCCAGCAGTCGACAGGTTGTCACAGATACGCAGTATTTT. V gene TRBV6-5 combines with J gene TRBJ2-3; D perhaps matches TRBD1 (6 bases). The CDR3 has 14 residues. Looked up from germline, CDR1 is MNHEY and CDR2 is SVGAGI. Trimming removed 5 bases from V and 2 bases from J, with 11 bases in between.

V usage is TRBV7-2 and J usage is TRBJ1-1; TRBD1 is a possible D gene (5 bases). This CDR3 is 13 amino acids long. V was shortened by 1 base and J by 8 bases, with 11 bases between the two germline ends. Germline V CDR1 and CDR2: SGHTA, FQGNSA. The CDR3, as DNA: TGTGCCAGCAGCTTAGTAAGGGGCAGAGAAGCTTTCTTT. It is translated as CASSLVRGREAFF.

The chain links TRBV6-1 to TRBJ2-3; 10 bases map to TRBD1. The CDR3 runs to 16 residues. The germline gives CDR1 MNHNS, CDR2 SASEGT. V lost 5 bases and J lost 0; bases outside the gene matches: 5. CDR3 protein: CASSNPTGGSTDTQYF. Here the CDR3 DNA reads TGTGCCAGCAGTAATCCGACAGGGGGCAGCACAGATACGCAGTATTTT.

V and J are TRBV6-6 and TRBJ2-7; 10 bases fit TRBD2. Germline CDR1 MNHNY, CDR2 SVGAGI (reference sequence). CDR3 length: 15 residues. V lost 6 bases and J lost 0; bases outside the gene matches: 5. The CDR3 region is CASRPSGRGSYEQYF. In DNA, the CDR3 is TGTGCCAGCAGACCAAGCGGGAGGGGCTCCTACGAGCAGTACTTC.

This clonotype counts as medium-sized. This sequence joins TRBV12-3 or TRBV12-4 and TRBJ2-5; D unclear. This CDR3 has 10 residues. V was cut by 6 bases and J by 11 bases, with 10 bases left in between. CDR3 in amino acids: CASSLNRQYF. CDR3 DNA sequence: TGTGCCAGCAGCTTAAACCGGCAGTACTTC.

This CDR3 reads CASSYSPSYEQYF. CDR3 DNA sequence: TGTGCCAGCAGTTACTCACCAAGCTACGAGCAGTACTTC. This chain connects TRBV6-6 to TRBJ2-1; D remains unclear. Matching the DNA end better, TRBJ2-7 makes the J call doubtful. Germline CDR1 and CDR2: MNHNY and SVGAGI (reference sequence). The CDR3 has 13 residues.

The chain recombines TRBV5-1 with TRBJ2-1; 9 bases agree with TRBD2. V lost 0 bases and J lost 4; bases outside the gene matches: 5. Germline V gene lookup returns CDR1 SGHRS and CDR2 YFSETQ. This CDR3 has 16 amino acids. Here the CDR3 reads CASSLGLAASYNEQFF. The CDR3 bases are TGCGCCAGCAGCTTGGGACTAGCGGCCTCATACAATGAGCAGTTCTTC.